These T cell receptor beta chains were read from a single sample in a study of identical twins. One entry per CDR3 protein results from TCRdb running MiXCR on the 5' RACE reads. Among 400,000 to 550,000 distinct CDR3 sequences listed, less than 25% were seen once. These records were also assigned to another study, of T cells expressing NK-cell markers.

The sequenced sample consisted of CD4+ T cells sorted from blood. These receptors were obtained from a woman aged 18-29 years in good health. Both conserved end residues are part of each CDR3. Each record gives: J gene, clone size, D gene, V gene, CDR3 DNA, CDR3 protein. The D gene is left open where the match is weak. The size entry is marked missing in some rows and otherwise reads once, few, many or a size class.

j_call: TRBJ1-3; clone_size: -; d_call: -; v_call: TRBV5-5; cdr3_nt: TGTGCCAGCAGCTTCAGGGAGGTTGGAAACACCATATATTTT; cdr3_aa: CASSFREVGNTIYF
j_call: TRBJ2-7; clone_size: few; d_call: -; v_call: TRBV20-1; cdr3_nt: TGCAGTGCTAGAATGGGCCAGGACGAGCAGTACTTC; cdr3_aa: CSARMGQDEQYF
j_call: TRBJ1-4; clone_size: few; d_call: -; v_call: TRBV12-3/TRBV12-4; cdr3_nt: TGTGCCAGCAGTTTTTTCGAAAAACTGTTTTTT; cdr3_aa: CASSFFEKLFF
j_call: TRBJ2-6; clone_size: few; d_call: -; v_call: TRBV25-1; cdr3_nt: TGTGCCAGCAGTGAATGGACTGGGGCCAACGTCCTGACTTTC; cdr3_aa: CASSEWTGANVLTF
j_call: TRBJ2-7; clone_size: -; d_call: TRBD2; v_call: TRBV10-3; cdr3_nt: TGTGCCATCAGTGGAGGTAGCGGGAGGGAAGTCTACGAGCAGTACTTC; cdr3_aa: CAISGGSGREVYEQYF
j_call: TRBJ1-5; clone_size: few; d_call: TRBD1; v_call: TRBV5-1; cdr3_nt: TGCGCCAGCAGCCGGACAGGGGTTAGCAATCAGCCCCAGCATTTT; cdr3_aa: CASSRTGVSNQPQHF
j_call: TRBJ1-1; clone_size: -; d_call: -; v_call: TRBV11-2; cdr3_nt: TGTGCCAGCAGCCAACGTGGGGTTGGGACTGAAGCTTTCTTT; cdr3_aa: CASSQRGVGTEAFF
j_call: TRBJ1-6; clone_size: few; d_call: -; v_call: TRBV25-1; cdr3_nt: TGTGCCAGCAGTCGTGGAATCGGGAATTCACCCCTCCACTTT; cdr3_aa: CASSRGIGNSPLHF
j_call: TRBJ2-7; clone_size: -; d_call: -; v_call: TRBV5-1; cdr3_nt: TGCGCCAGCAGCTTAGGGCAGTGGAGATCCGAGCAGTACTTC; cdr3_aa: CASSLGQWRSEQYF
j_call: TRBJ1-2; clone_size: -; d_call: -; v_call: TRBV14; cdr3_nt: TGTGCCAGCAGCCCTTGGGGAGAATACTATGGCTACACCTTC; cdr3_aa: CASSPWGEYYGYTF
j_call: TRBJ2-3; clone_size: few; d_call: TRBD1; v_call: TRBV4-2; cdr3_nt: TGTGCCAGCAGCCAAGTGGGGACAGGGACATACGATACGCAGTATTTT; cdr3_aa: CASSQVGTGTYDTQYF
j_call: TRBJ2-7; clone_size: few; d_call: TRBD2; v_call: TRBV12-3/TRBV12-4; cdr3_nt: TGTGCCAGCAGGGGCACTAGCGGACCCTACGAGCAGTACTTC; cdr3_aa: CASRGTSGPYEQYF
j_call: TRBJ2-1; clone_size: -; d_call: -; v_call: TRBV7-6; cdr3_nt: TGTGCCAGCAGCGTTCGACTAGGGGTTGAGCAGTTCTTC; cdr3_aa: CASSVRLGVEQFF
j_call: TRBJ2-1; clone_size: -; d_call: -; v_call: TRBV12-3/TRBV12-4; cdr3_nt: TGTGCCAGCAGTACCTCGGGACACCTCTCCTACAATGAGCAGTTCTTC; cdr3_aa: CASSTSGHLSYNEQFF
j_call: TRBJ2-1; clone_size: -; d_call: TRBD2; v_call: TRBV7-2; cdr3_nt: TGTGCCAGCAGTCGGACTAGCGGGAGGTTTGATGAGCAGTTCTTC; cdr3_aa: CASSRTSGRFDEQFF
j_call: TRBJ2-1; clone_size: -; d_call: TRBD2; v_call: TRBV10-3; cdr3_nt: TGTGCCATCCTATCGGGAGGCTCCTACAATGAGCAGTTCTTC; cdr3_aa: CAILSGGSYNEQFF
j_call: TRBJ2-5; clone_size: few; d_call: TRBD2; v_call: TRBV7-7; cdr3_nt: TGTGCCAGCAGCCCAGGTGTAGCGGGATCCCAAGAGCCCCAGTACTTC; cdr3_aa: CASSPGVAGSQEPQYF
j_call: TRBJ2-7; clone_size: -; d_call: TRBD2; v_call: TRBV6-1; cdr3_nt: TGTGCCAGCAGCCGGGACGGAGCGGGGGAGCAGTACTTC; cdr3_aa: CASSRDGAGEQYF